This is a list of T cell receptor beta chains from one sample in a study of cytomegalovirus exposure and HLA in healthy donors. TCRdb keeps only in-frame clones here, not all; method: immunoSEQ multiplex PCR. The data hold approximately 140,000 clones, with roughly 66% observed a single time. Sequenced material: PBMCs. All receptors come from a woman aged 18 to 35 in good health and CMV-seronegative. CDR3s include the opening cysteine and the closing phenylalanine or tryptophan. The order of the fields is CDR3 DNA, CDR3 protein, J gene, D gene, CDR3 length, clone size, V gene. The D gene is left open where the match is weak. Rows may omit the clone size; those that give it use once, few, many or a size class.

CDR3nt: TGTGCCAGCAGGTCAACGGCAGGTTCAGGGTACGAGCAGTACTTC
CDR3aa: CASRSTAGSGYEQYF
j_gene: TRBJ2-7
d_gene: -
len: 15
abundance: -
v_gene: TRBV28

CDR3nt: TGTGCCAGCAGCTTAGCTGGACAGGGATTTACGAACACCGGGGAGCTGTTTTTT
CDR3aa: CASSLAGQGFTNTGELFF
j_gene: TRBJ2-2
d_gene: TRBD1
len: 18
abundance: -
v_gene: TRBV13

CDR3nt: TGTGCCAGCCGCGCCCCGAGACAGGGGTCTAATCAGCCCCAGCATTTT
CDR3aa: CASRAPRQGSNQPQHF
j_gene: TRBJ1-5
d_gene: TRBD1
len: 16
abundance: once
v_gene: TRBV28

CDR3nt: TGTGCCACCACGGACAGGTTTTTCACAGATACGCAGTATTTT
CDR3aa: CATTDRFFTDTQYF
j_gene: TRBJ2-3
d_gene: TRBD1
len: 14
abundance: -
v_gene: TRBV2

CDR3nt: TGTGCCAGCAGTTACGACGGGGGTAACTATGGCTACACCTTC
CDR3aa: CASSYDGGNYGYTF
j_gene: TRBJ1-2
d_gene: -
len: 14
abundance: -
v_gene: TRBV6-5

CDR3nt: TGTGCCAGCAGCTTATCGAGGGGACAGGGATCGGGCGAGCAGTTCTTC
CDR3aa: CASSLSRGQGSGEQFF
j_gene: TRBJ2-1
d_gene: TRBD1
len: 16
abundance: few
v_gene: TRBV7-9

CDR3nt: TGCGCCAGCAGCTTGGTTCCGGGGGTCGGGAGCACAGATACGCAGTATTTT
CDR3aa: CASSLVPGVGSTDTQYF
j_gene: TRBJ2-3
d_gene: -
len: 17
abundance: -
v_gene: TRBV5-1

CDR3nt: TGTGCCAGCAGCAGACAGGGGGCCTATGGCTACACCTTC
CDR3aa: CASSRQGAYGYTF
j_gene: TRBJ1-2
d_gene: TRBD1
len: 13
abundance: once
v_gene: TRBV7-8

CDR3nt: TGTGCCAGCAGTTACTTGGCGTCAGGGGAATCACCCCTCCACTTT
CDR3aa: CASSYLASGESPLHF
j_gene: TRBJ1-6
d_gene: -
len: 15
abundance: -
v_gene: TRBV6-5

CDR3nt: TGCGCCAGCAGCCAATTCAGGGCCGGGAGTGAAAAACTGTTTTTT
CDR3aa: CASSQFRAGSEKLFF
j_gene: TRBJ1-4
d_gene: -
len: 15
abundance: many
v_gene: TRBV4-1

CDR3nt: TGTGCCATCAGTGTGAACAGGGGGCTGAACGAGCAGTACTTC
CDR3aa: CAISVNRGLNEQYF
j_gene: TRBJ2-7
d_gene: TRBD1
len: 14
abundance: -
v_gene: TRBV10-3

CDR3nt: TGCGCCAGCAACTCCGGACAGAACTCCTATGGCTACACCTTC
CDR3aa: CASNSGQNSYGYTF
j_gene: TRBJ1-2
d_gene: -
len: 14
abundance: -
v_gene: TRBV5-1

CDR3nt: TGTGCCAGTCGACAGGCGACTAACTATGGCTACACCTTC
CDR3aa: CASRQATNYGYTF
j_gene: TRBJ1-2
d_gene: -
len: 13
abundance: -
v_gene: TRBV19

CDR3nt: TGTGCCAGCTCACCTATTGGAGCAGGGCGAGGTCACACTGAAGCTTTCTTT
CDR3aa: CASSPIGAGRGHTEAFF
j_gene: TRBJ1-1
d_gene: -
len: 17
abundance: -
v_gene: TRBV18

CDR3nt: TGTGCCAGCAGTCAGACAGGGAAAGGAGGCTACACCTTC
CDR3aa: CASSQTGKGGYTF
j_gene: TRBJ1-2
d_gene: TRBD1
len: 13
abundance: -
v_gene: TRBV6-1

CDR3nt: TGTGCCAGCAGTCCCACCAGTTACTCTGGAAACACCATATATTTT
CDR3aa: CASSPTSYSGNTIYF
j_gene: TRBJ1-3
d_gene: -
len: 15
abundance: -
v_gene: TRBV6-1

CDR3nt: TGTGCCAGCAGCCCATCCGGGACTAGCGATTACAATGAGCAGTTCTTC
CDR3aa: CASSPSGTSDYNEQFF
j_gene: TRBJ2-1
d_gene: TRBD2
len: 16
abundance: few
v_gene: TRBV7-2

CDR3nt: TGTGCCAGCAGTGAATTGGACAGTCGTAATTCACCCCTCCACTTT
CDR3aa: CASSELDSRNSPLHF
j_gene: TRBJ1-6
d_gene: -
len: 15
abundance: -
v_gene: TRBV25-1

CDR3nt: TGCGCCAGCAGCCACGGCGGGAGGGCCGGTGAGCAGTTCTTC
CDR3aa: CASSHGGRAGEQFF
j_gene: TRBJ2-1
d_gene: TRBD2
len: 14
abundance: -
v_gene: TRBV4-1

CDR3nt: TGTGCCAGCAGCTTCAGGTTTTCTGAAGCTTTCTTT
CDR3aa: CASSFRFSEAFF
j_gene: TRBJ1-1
d_gene: -
len: 12
abundance: -
v_gene: TRBV5-4

CDR3nt: TGTGCCAGCAGTGATGGATTAGCGGGGTGGACTGGGGCCAACGTCCTGACTTTC
CDR3aa: CASSDGLAGWTGANVLTF
j_gene: TRBJ2-6
d_gene: TRBD2
len: 18
abundance: -
v_gene: TRBV2

CDR3nt: TGTGCCAGCAGCTCACAGGTGACGAACTATGGCTACACCTTC
CDR3aa: CASSSQVTNYGYTF
j_gene: TRBJ1-2
d_gene: -
len: 14
abundance: -
v_gene: TRBV7-9

CDR3nt: TGCAGCGTCCGGACAGCGGCCAAAAACATTCAGTACTTC
CDR3aa: CSVRTAAKNIQYF
j_gene: TRBJ2-4
d_gene: -
len: 13
abundance: -
v_gene: TRBV29-1

CDR3nt: TGTGCCAGCAGCTTATATAGCCAGGGGACCCAGTACTTC
CDR3aa: CASSLYSQGTQYF
j_gene: TRBJ2-5
d_gene: -
len: 13
abundance: -
v_gene: TRBV7-2

CDR3nt: TGTGCCAGCAGTTCCCTGACAGGGGACTCTGGAAACACCATATATTTT
CDR3aa: CASSSLTGDSGNTIYF
j_gene: TRBJ1-3
d_gene: TRBD1
len: 16
abundance: -
v_gene: TRBV6-6

CDR3nt: TGTGCCAGCAGCTTAGGGGCGGGTACCTTCCAAGAGACCCAGTACTTC
CDR3aa: CASSLGAGTFQETQYF
j_gene: TRBJ2-5
d_gene: -
len: 16
abundance: -
v_gene: TRBV7-9

CDR3nt: TGTGCCAGCAGTTTCCGGCAGGGGAAGGAAAAACTGTTTTTT
CDR3aa: CASSFRQGKEKLFF
j_gene: TRBJ1-4
d_gene: -
len: 14
abundance: -
v_gene: TRBV28

CDR3nt: TGTGCCAGTCATATCGGGACAGCCCGCTCTGGAAACACCATATATTTT
CDR3aa: CASHIGTARSGNTIYF
j_gene: TRBJ1-3
d_gene: TRBD1
len: 16
abundance: few
v_gene: TRBV19

CDR3nt: TGTGCCAGCAGCTTAGGGGTTAGCGGGGGGCAGAGGTCCTACGAGCAGTACTTC
CDR3aa: CASSLGVSGGQRSYEQYF
j_gene: TRBJ2-7
d_gene: TRBD2
len: 18
abundance: -
v_gene: TRBV7-2

CDR3nt: TGTGCCAGCAGCCGCCGACAGGGCACCTACGAGCAGTACTTC
CDR3aa: CASSRRQGTYEQYF
j_gene: TRBJ2-7
d_gene: TRBD1
len: 14
abundance: -
v_gene: TRBV5-6

CDR3nt: TGCAGTGCTACCGACACGAACATTCAGTACTTC
CDR3aa: CSATDTNIQYF
j_gene: TRBJ2-4
d_gene: -
len: 11
abundance: once
v_gene: TRBV20-1

CDR3nt: TGTGCCAGCAGCGCCCCGGGACAGGGAAGCTATGGCTACACCTTC
CDR3aa: CASSAPGQGSYGYTF
j_gene: TRBJ1-2
d_gene: TRBD1
len: 15
abundance: -
v_gene: TRBV9

CDR3nt: TGCGCCAGCAGCTCAGTAGCGGGGGGCTCCTCTGGGGCCAACGTCCTGACTTTC
CDR3aa: CASSSVAGGSSGANVLTF
j_gene: TRBJ2-6
d_gene: TRBD2
len: 18
abundance: -
v_gene: TRBV5-1

CDR3nt: TGTGCCAGCAGCTTAACTAGCGGGAGCTCCTACAATGAGCAGTTCTTC
CDR3aa: CASSLTSGSSYNEQFF
j_gene: TRBJ2-1
d_gene: TRBD2
len: 16
abundance: -
v_gene: TRBV11-3

CDR3nt: TGCGCCAGCAGCTTGGGCAGGGGGTCGAACACCGGGGAGCTGTTTTTT
CDR3aa: CASSLGRGSNTGELFF
j_gene: TRBJ2-2
d_gene: TRBD1
len: 16
abundance: -
v_gene: TRBV5-1

CDR3nt: TGCGCCAGCAGTGAGTCCGGGGGAACTGAAGCTTTCTTT
CDR3aa: CASSESGGTEAFF
j_gene: TRBJ1-1
d_gene: -
len: 13
abundance: -
v_gene: TRBV10-1

CDR3nt: TGTGCCAGCAGCTTAGTAGGGGAATTCCGGACTATACCCGAAAAACTGTTTTTT
CDR3aa: CASSLVGEFRTIPEKLFF
j_gene: TRBJ1-4
d_gene: -
len: 18
abundance: -
v_gene: TRBV7-2

CDR3nt: TGTGCCAGCAGCCCGGACAGGGGGGAGACCCAGTACTTC
CDR3aa: CASSPDRGETQYF
j_gene: TRBJ2-5
d_gene: TRBD1
len: 13
abundance: once
v_gene: TRBV7-3

CDR3nt: TGTGCCATCAAGGGGGACCACGGGACTACTACCTACGAGCAGTACTTC
CDR3aa: CAIKGDHGTTTYEQYF
j_gene: TRBJ2-7
d_gene: -
len: 16
abundance: few
v_gene: TRBV10-3

CDR3nt: TGTGCCATCAGCGATTTTAGCGGGGGGGCGGTAGATACGCAGTATTTT
CDR3aa: CAISDFSGGAVDTQYF
j_gene: TRBJ2-3
d_gene: TRBD2
len: 16
abundance: -
v_gene: TRBV10-3

CDR3nt: TGTGCCATCAGTGCTAATTTCGGGGTCTCCTACGAGCAGTACTTC
CDR3aa: CAISANFGVSYEQYF
j_gene: TRBJ2-7
d_gene: -
len: 15
abundance: -
v_gene: TRBV10-3

CDR3nt: TGTGCCACCAGCAGAGTTCGGGATAGCAATCAGCCCCAGCATTTT
CDR3aa: CATSRVRDSNQPQHF
j_gene: TRBJ1-5
d_gene: -
len: 15
abundance: -
v_gene: TRBV15

CDR3nt: TGTGCTAGTGGTTTGGACAGGGGGTTATGGGGCTACACCTTC
CDR3aa: CASGLDRGLWGYTF
j_gene: TRBJ1-2
d_gene: TRBD1
len: 14
abundance: few
v_gene: TRBV12-5

CDR3nt: TGTGCCAGCAGGCATGGACTTCCTCTAACCGGCTTTGGCTCCTACAATGAGCAGTTCTTC
CDR3aa: CASRHGLPLTGFGSYNEQFF
j_gene: TRBJ2-1
d_gene: -
len: 20
abundance: -
v_gene: TRBV27

CDR3nt: TGTGCCAGCAGTGCCAGCGGGGGCACGGGGACCAATGAGCAGTTCTTC
CDR3aa: CASSASGGTGTNEQFF
j_gene: TRBJ2-1
d_gene: TRBD2
len: 16
abundance: -
v_gene: TRBV2

CDR3nt: TGTGCCAGCACCCGGGCGGGAGTTGACACTGAAGCTTTCTTT
CDR3aa: CASTRAGVDTEAFF
j_gene: TRBJ1-1
d_gene: -
len: 14
abundance: -
v_gene: TRBV6-5

CDR3nt: TGTGCCACCAGCCAACGGCAGGGGAATCGCGAGCAGTACTTC
CDR3aa: CATSQRQGNREQYF
j_gene: TRBJ2-7
d_gene: -
len: 14
abundance: once
v_gene: TRBV15

CDR3nt: TGTGCCAGCAGCTCTCGATCCCGGGGCTACAATGAGCAGTTCTTC
CDR3aa: CASSSRSRGYNEQFF
j_gene: TRBJ2-1
d_gene: -
len: 15
abundance: -
v_gene: TRBV9